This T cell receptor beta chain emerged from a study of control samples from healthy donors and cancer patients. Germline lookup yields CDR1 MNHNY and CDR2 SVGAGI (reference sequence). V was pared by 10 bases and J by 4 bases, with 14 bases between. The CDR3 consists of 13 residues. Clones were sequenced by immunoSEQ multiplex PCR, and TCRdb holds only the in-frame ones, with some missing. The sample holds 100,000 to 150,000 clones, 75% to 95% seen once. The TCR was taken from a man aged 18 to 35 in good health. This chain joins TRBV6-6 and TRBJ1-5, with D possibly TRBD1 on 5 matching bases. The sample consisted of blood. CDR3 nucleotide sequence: TGTGCCATCGGGACCGGAGGTAATCAGCCCCAGCATTTT. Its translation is CAIGTGGNQPQHF.